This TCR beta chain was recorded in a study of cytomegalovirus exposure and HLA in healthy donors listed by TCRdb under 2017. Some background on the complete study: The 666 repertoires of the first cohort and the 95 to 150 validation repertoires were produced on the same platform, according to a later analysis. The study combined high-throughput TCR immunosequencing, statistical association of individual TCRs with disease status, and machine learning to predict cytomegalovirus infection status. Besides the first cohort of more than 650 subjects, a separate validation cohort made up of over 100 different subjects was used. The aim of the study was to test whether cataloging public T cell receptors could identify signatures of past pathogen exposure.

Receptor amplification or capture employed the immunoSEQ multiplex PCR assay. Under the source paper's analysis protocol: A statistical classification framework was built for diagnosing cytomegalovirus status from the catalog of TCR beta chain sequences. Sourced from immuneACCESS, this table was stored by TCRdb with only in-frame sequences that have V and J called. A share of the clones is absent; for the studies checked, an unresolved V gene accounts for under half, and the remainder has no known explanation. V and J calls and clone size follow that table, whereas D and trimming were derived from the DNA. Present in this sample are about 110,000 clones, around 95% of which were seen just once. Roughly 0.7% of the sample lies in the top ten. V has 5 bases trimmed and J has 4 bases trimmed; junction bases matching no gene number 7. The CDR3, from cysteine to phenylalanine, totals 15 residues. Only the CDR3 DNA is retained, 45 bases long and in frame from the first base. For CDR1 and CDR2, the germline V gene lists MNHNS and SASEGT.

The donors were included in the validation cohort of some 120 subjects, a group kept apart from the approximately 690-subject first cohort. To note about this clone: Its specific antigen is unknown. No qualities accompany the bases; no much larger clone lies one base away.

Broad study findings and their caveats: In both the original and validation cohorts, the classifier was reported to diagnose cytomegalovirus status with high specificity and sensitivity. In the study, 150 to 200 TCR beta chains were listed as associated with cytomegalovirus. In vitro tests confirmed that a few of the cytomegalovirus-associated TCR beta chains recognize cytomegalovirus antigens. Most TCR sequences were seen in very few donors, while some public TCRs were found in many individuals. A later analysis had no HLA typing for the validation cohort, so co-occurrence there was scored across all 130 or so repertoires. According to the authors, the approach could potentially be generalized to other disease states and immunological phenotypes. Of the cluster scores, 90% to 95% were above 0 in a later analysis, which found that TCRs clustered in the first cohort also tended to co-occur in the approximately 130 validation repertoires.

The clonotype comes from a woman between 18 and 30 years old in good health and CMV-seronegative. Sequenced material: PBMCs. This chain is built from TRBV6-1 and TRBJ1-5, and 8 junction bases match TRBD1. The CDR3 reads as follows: CASSSTWTGNQPQHF. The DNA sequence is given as TGTGCCAGCAGTAGCACATGGACAGGGAATCAGCCCCAGCATTTT.